This passage covers 11 T cell receptor beta chains from one sample sequenced in a study of blood T cell repertoires in COVID-19. Sequencing was performed with immunoSEQ multiplex PCR; in TCRdb, only in-frame clones are kept and a portion is missing. The table has under 150,000 clones, just over 90% seen once. Sequences were obtained from peripheral blood. These receptors all come from a human donor with active COVID-19. The donor label of this sample is uncertain.

The chain is built from TRBV4-1 and TRBJ2-1; 12 bases are shared with TRBD1. Germline values: CDR1 MGHRA, CDR2 YSYEKL. This CDR3 is 16 amino acids long. The ends lost 2 bases at V and 5 bases at J; junction bases unmatched: 4. Written as DNA, the CDR3 is TGCGCCAGCAGCCAAAAGGGACAGGGGGCCAACAATGAGCAGTTCTTC. Encoded protein: CASSQKGQGANNEQFF.

The V and J genes are TRBV7-9 and TRBJ2-3; D is possibly TRBD2 (7 bases). CDR3 length: 13 amino acids. Between the trimmed V and J ends, which lost 11 bases and 5 bases, there was a span of 17 bases. Germline V gives CDR1 SEHNR, CDR2 FQNEAQ (reference sequence). The CDR3 DNA reads TGTGCCGGGGAACGGGGGGCGGTAGATACGCAGTATTTT. Protein product: CAGERGAVDTQYF.

This rearrangement joins TRBV7-9 to TRBJ1-4; 8 bases align to TRBD1. J gave up 8 bases and V 5 bases, and 13 bases lay outside the gene matches. The CDR3 covers 16 residues. The germline gives CDR1 SEHNR, CDR2 FQNEAQ (reference sequence). CDR3 nucleotides: TGTGCCAGCAGCGGGGGGCCGGACAGGGATGGGGAAAAACTGTTTTTT. As protein: CASSGGPDRDGEKLFF.

This clone was counted once. In DNA form, the CDR3 reads TGTGCCAGCAGCTTAATAGCAGCGAAGAACACCGGGGAGCTGTTTTTT. Encoded protein: CASSLIAAKNTGELFF. V is TRBV7-2 and J is TRBJ2-2; D gene unclear. From germline, CDR1 is SGHTA and CDR2 FQGNSA. Trimming cost V 2 bases and J 1 base, with 11 bases left between them. The CDR3 loop spans 16 amino acids. Based on the CDR3 plus reference TRBV7-2 and TRBJ2-2, the full variable domain is GAGVSQSPSNKVTEKGKDVELRCDPISGHTALYWYRQSLGQGLEFLIYFQGNSAPDKSGLPSDRFSAERTGGSVSTLTIQRTQQEDSAVYLCASSLIAAKNTGELFFGEGSRLTVL.

This sequence joins TRBV7-2 and TRBJ2-2, with 8 nucleotides matching TRBD2. From germline, CDR1 is SGHTA and CDR2 FQGNSA. The CDR3 has 16 residues. Trimming at V came to 3 bases and at J to 6 bases, leaving 9 bases not matched to a gene. For the CDR3, the DNA is TGTGCCAGCAGCTTTAGAAGCGGGGGAACGGCCGGGGAGCTGTTTTTT. Encoded protein: CASSFRSGGTAGELFF.

The chain combines TRBV4-1 with TRBJ1-1; 7 bases are a match to TRBD1. The CDR3 runs to 20 residues. The V gene's germline CDR1 is MGHRA and CDR2 YSYEKL. Trimming at V came to 0 bases and at J to 0 bases, leaving 16 bases not matched to a gene. CDR3 protein: CASSQEGPGQWSPMNTEAFF. CDR3 sequence (DNA): TGCGCCAGCAGCCAAGAGGGACCGGGACAGTGGTCTCCTATGAACACTGAAGCTTTCTTT.

This rearrangement joins TRBV6-5 to TRBJ2-7, with 7 bases matching TRBD1. V lost 4 bases to trimming and J lost 2 bases; unmatched junction nucleotides: 8. The CDR3 sequence is 15 residues long. Germline V gene lookup returns CDR1 MNHEY and CDR2 SVGAGI. In nucleotides, the CDR3 is TGTGCCAGCAGTTCACCTCGACAGGGAGCCTACGAGCAGTACTTC. This encodes CASSSPRQGAYEQYF.

The CDR3 is CASSQGFHNSPLHF. The CDR3 DNA sequence: TGTGCCAGCTCACAGGGGTTCCATAATTCACCCCTCCACTTT. The chain couples TRBV18 to TRBJ1-6; a weak D match, TRBD1 (5 bases). V was pared by 4 bases and J by 5 bases, with 9 bases between. Germline V gene lookup returns CDR1 KGHSH and CDR2 LQKENI. This CDR3 is 14 amino acids long.

This chain joins TRBV6-2 or TRBV6-3 and TRBJ1-2, with 8 bases matching TRBD1. Per the germline V gene, CDR1 is MNHEY and CDR2 is SVGEGT. This CDR3 is 13 amino acids long. With V trimmed by 6 bases and J by 3 bases, 3 bases remained unmatched. CDR3 sequence reads: CASSPGQDYGYTF. The CDR3 nucleotides read TGTGCCAGCAGCCCGGGACAGGACTATGGCTACACCTTC.

This chain joins TRBV2 and TRBJ2-3, with a possible D match to TRBD2 (6 bases). The germline V gene has CDR1 SNHLY and CDR2 FYNNEI. The germline V and J ends were trimmed by 7 bases and 4 bases, with 12 bases remaining between them. The CDR3 has 13 amino acids. The CDR3 spells CASIAGRPDTQYF. The CDR3 nucleotides are TGTGCCAGCATAGCAGGGAGGCCAGATACGCAGTATTTT.

This chain joins TRBV12-3 or TRBV12-4 and TRBJ1-2; 7 bases fit TRBD1. Trimming at V came to 6 bases and at J to 6 bases, leaving 7 bases not matched to a gene. The CDR3 contains 13 residues. The CDR3 sequence is CASSYRGANGYTF. The CDR3, as DNA: TGTGCCAGCAGCTACAGGGGCGCAAATGGCTACACCTTC.